These 20 T cell receptor beta chains originate from one sample sequenced in a study of blood T cell repertoires in COVID-19. The repertoire was sequenced with immunoSEQ multiplex PCR; TCRdb's copy has only in-frame clones and lacks some. The sample consists of about 200,000 clones, about 85% of them appearing once. Sequencing used peripheral blood. The receptor source for this set is a man in his fifties or sixties with COVID-19, enrolled during active disease.

The CDR3 loop is CASKNRAETQYF. Here the CDR3 DNA reads TGTGCCAGCAAGAATCGTGCGGAGACCCAGTACTTC. This sequence joins TRBV7-9 and TRBJ2-5; D not certain. V dropped 7 bases and J dropped 5 bases, with 11 bases sitting between them. Germline CDR1 is SEHNR and CDR2 is FQNEAQ (reference sequence). This CDR3 is built from 12 residues.

This chain's CDR3 is CATGLGADQPQHF. CDR3 sequence (DNA): TGTGCCACCGGCTTAGGGGCCGATCAGCCCCAGCATTTT. The chain combines TRBV12-3 or TRBV12-4 with TRBJ1-5, with D possibly being TRBD1 (5 bases). V was clipped by 10 bases and J by 5 bases, with 15 bases between them. The CDR3 has 13 amino acids.

This clone turned up a few times. The rearrangement links TRBV5-1 to TRBJ2-3; D is ambiguous. Trimming took 5 bases from V and 4 from J, leaving 8 bases between them. Germline V gene data show CDR1 as SGHRS and CDR2 as YFSETQ. The CDR3 contains 12 residues. The CDR3 region is CASRLGPDTQYF. The CDR3 bases are TGCGCCAGCAGGCTGGGCCCAGATACGCAGTATTTT.

The chain uses TRBV10-2 and TRBJ2-2; 8 positions match TRBD1. Looked up from germline, CDR1 is WSHSY and CDR2 is SAAADI. J was trimmed by 4 bases and V by 6 bases; bases with no gene match: 7. This CDR3 has 15 residues. The CDR3 here is CASRQGARGTGELFF. The CDR3 bases are TGCGCCAGCAGGCAGGGGGCGCGAGGCACCGGGGAGCTGTTTTTT.

The chain employs TRBV6-5 and TRBJ1-5; possibly TRBD1 for D (6 bases). Trimming removed 11 bases at V and 5 bases at J, with 16 bases between. CDR1 and CDR2 (germline): MNHEY, SVGAGI. This CDR3 spans 13 amino acids. CDR3 protein: CAGQQGTDQPQHF. In DNA form, the CDR3 reads TGTGCCGGCCAACAGGGTACGGATCAGCCCCAGCATTTT.

The chain has TRBV29-1 and TRBJ1-1, with D perhaps TRBD1 (5 bases). Germline CDR1 SQVTM, CDR2 ANQGSEA. The V gene lost 7 bases and the J gene lost 4 bases, with 19 bases spanning the gap. The CDR3 is 14 amino acids. CDR3 residues: CSAGRPGRATEAFF. CDR3 sequence (DNA): TGCAGCGCCGGGAGACCGGGCAGGGCCACTGAAGCTTTCTTT.

The chain has TRBV29-1 and TRBJ2-1; D gene uncertain. This CDR3 region has 14 residues. Trimming removed 6 bases at V and 0 bases at J, with 12 bases between. Per the germline V gene, CDR1 is SQVTM and CDR2 is ANQGSEA. The CDR3 DNA reads TGCAGCGTGGAGTGGTGGGTCTCCTACAATGAGCAGTTCTTC. Translation gives CSVEWWVSYNEQFF.

The V and J genes are TRBV25-1 and TRBJ2-2; D might be TRBD1 (7 bases). The CDR3 loop spans 14 amino acids. V shed 8 bases and J shed 5 bases, with 15 bases lying between them. The germline CDR1 and CDR2 sequences are MGHDK and SYGVNS. CDR3 coding DNA: TGTGCCAGCGCCGGGGGACAGCGTACCGGGGAGCTGTTTTTT. This codes for CASAGGQRTGELFF. The full variable domain, in which reference TRBV25-1 and TRBJ2-2 provide the parts outside the CDR3, is EADIYQTPRYLVIGTGKKITLECSQTMGHDKMYWYQQDPGMELHLIHYSYGVNSTEKGDLSSESTVSRIRTEHFPLTLESARPSHTSQYLCASAGGQRTGELFFGEGSRLTVL.

The chain combines TRBV5-1 with TRBJ1-4; D remains unclear. V was clipped by 5 bases and J by 4 bases, with 9 bases between them. The germline gives CDR1 SGHRS, CDR2 YFSETQ. The CDR3 runs 13 residues. CDR3 sequence reads: CASSENLNEKLFF. The CDR3 DNA follows: TGCGCCAGCAGTGAGAATCTTAATGAAAAACTGTTTTTT. Looking up the rest from reference TRBV5-1 and TRBJ1-4 gives the full variable domain: KAGVTQTPRYLIKTRGQQVTLSCSPISGHRSVSWYQQTPGQGLQFLFEYFSETQRNKGNFPGRFSGRQFSNSRSEMNVSTLELGDSALYLCASSENLNEKLFFGSGTQLSVL.

The gene calls are TRBV27 and TRBJ1-2; tentative D call: TRBD1 (5 bases). V lost 5 bases and J lost 4, with 11 bases in between. The V gene's germline CDR1 is MNHEY and CDR2 SMNVEV (reference sequence). The CDR3 has 13 amino acids. In nucleotides, the CDR3 is TGTGCCAGCAGTCCGCAGGGAATCTATGGCTACACCTTC. Translating it yields CASSPQGIYGYTF.

The J gene is TRBJ1-6, the V gene TRBV6-1, with 7 bases aligning to TRBD1. V shed 2 bases, J shed 9 bases, and the junction held 7 bases outside the gene matches. The CDR3 has 15 residues. Germline CDR1 MNHNS, CDR2 SASEGT. The chain's CDR3 is CASSESQGSASPLHF. In nucleotides, the CDR3 is TGTGCCAGCAGTGAATCACAGGGGTCGGCTTCACCCCTCCACTTT.

The count of this clone is one. This chain joins TRBV27 and TRBJ2-6; 8 nucleotides line up with TRBD1. J was trimmed by 1 base and V by 10 bases; bases with no gene match: 9. Germline V gene sequence: CDR1 MNHEY, CDR2 SMNVEV (reference sequence). This CDR3 contains 16 residues. The CDR3 sequence is CATRGQGASGANVLTF. CDR3 DNA: TGTGCCACCAGAGGGCAGGGGGCGTCTGGGGCCAACGTCCTGACTTTC.

V is TRBV24-1 and J is TRBJ2-1; 8 bases match TRBD2. Germline CDR1 is KGHDR and CDR2 is SFDVKD. The CDR3 extends over 15 amino acids. The trim removed 1 base at V and 4 bases at J, leaving 2 bases unmatched. DNA for the CDR3: TGTGCCACCAGTGATTTCCAGCGGGGGTACAATGAGCAGTTCTTC. Residues: CATSDFQRGYNEQFF.

This chain links TRBV10-1 with TRBJ1-1; D unresolved. The CDR3 extends over 13 amino acids. V was trimmed by 5 bases and J by 5 bases, leaving 12 bases between them. Per germline, CDR1 WNHNN and CDR2 SYGVQD (reference sequence). CDR3 region: CASSPGRGTEAFF. The DNA of the CDR3 is TGCGCCAGCAGTCCCGGTCGGGGTACTGAAGCTTTCTTT.

The chain links TRBV13 to TRBJ2-7; 8 bases agree with TRBD1. V lost 5 bases, J lost 3 bases, and 6 bases stayed unmatched. Germline V CDR1 and CDR2: PRHDT, FYEKMQ (reference sequence). The CDR3 has 14 residues. CDR3 region: CASSPGQGVYEQYF. CDR3 sequence (DNA): TGTGCCAGCAGCCCCGGACAGGGAGTCTACGAGCAGTACTTC.

This rearrangement joins TRBV10-2 to TRBJ2-1; D may be TRBD2 (6 bases). CDR1 WSHSY and CDR2 SAAADI come from the germline V gene. V was clipped by 5 bases and J by 4 bases, with 18 bases between them. This CDR3 contains 16 residues. CDR3 DNA: TGCGCCAGCAGTCTCATGGGGGGACGGCAATACAATGAGCAGTTCTTC. Translated: CASSLMGGRQYNEQFF.

The gene calls are TRBV6-5 and TRBJ2-7, with 10 bases aligning to TRBD1. Germline CDR1 reads MNHEY; CDR2 reads SVGAGI. V dropped 8 bases and J dropped 5; count of bases not matched to a gene: 9. CDR3 length: 14 amino acids. The CDR3, as DNA: TGTGCCAGCGGACGGGGACAGGGGATGAACGAGCAGTACTTC. Protein: CASGRGQGMNEQYF.

This clone was detected only once. Other DNA sequences in the sample encode the same CDR3. CDR3 nucleotide sequence: TGTGCCTGGAGTGTACAGGCCAACTATGGCTACACCTTC. This sequence encodes CAWSVQANYGYTF. The V and J genes are TRBV30 and TRBJ1-2, with D possibly matching TRBD1 (5 bases). V lost 0 bases and J 2 bases, leaving 7 bases between the germline ends. Germline V CDR1 and CDR2: GTSNPN, SVGIG (reference sequence). The CDR3 totals 13 residues.

The chain has TRBV4-2 and TRBJ2-7; perhaps TRBD2 as D (5 bases). The CDR3 totals 16 residues. The V gene's germline CDR1 is LGHNA and CDR2 YNFKEQ. V lost 1 base to trimming and J lost 4 bases, with 17 bases between them. This CDR3 reads CASSQAEGRGLYEQYF. The DNA for the CDR3 is TGTGCCAGCAGCCAAGCTGAGGGAAGAGGGCTATACGAGCAGTACTTC.

This chain links TRBV5-1 with TRBJ2-1; 8 positions agree with TRBD2. The V gene's germline CDR1 is SGHRS and CDR2 YFSETQ. Unmatched junction bases numbered 6, after V lost 0 bases and J lost 10 bases. CDR3 length equals 14 residues. The CDR3 nucleotides are TGCGCCAGCAGCTTGGGCCTCTCGGGAGGGGAGCAGTTCTTC. It codes for CASSLGLSGGEQFF.